The 18 T cell receptor beta chains below were found in one sample sequenced in a study of T-cell reconstitution after alpha-beta-depleted transplantation in children. During its preparation, the TCRbeta library received unique molecular identifiers. TCRdb reprocessed the PCR reads with MiXCR, giving one entry per CDR3 protein. Here the sample spans about 580,000 distinct CDR3 sequences, over 20% being singletons. The source material was PBMCs, sampled before TCRalphabeta/CD19-depleted stem cell transplant. The receptors were sampled from a boy younger than two with Wiskott-Aldrich syndrome, due to receive a stem cell transplant.

This clonotype was observed a handful of times. The chain combines TRBV5-1 with TRBJ2-7, with D possibly matching TRBD2 (5 bases). Trimming removed 0 bases at V and 5 bases at J, with 9 bases between. CDR3 length: 13 amino acids. Germline loops: CDR1 SGHRS, CDR2 YFSETQ. The CDR3 DNA follows: TGCGCCAGCAGCTTGGTGTCCGGGGACGAGCAGTACTTC. Its protein product is CASSLVSGDEQYF.

Only a few counts were recorded for this clonotype. The rearrangement uses TRBV29-1 and TRBJ1-1, with no clear D. Trimming took 8 bases from V and 8 from J, leaving 18 bases between them. The CDR3 runs to 12 residues. The germline CDR1 and CDR2 sequences are SQVTM and ANQGSEA. The CDR3 nucleotides read TGCAGCCCGAAGCTATTGACGGGCGAAGCTTTCTTT. Protein sequence: CSPKLLTGEAFF. Variable domain in full (rest from reference TRBV29-1 and TRBJ1-1): SAVISQKPSRDICQRGTSLTIQCQVDSQVTMMFWYRQQPGQSLTLIATANQGSEATYESGFVIDKFPISRPNLTFSTLTVSNMSPEDSSIYLCSPKLLTGEAFFGQGTRLTVV.

Only a few counts were recorded for this clonotype. The DNA for the CDR3 is TGTGCCAGCAGTCCGACTGACAGGGGGCCTGGAAACACCATATATTTT. Encoded protein: CASSPTDRGPGNTIYF. The V call is TRBV12-3 or TRBV12-4, the J call TRBJ1-3; TRBD1 matches at 10 bases. The CDR3 is made up of 16 amino acids. V dropped 5 bases and J dropped 2; count of bases not matched to a gene: 6.

Only one count was recorded for this clonotype. The V and J genes are TRBV5-6 and TRBJ2-5; the match to TRBD2 covers 9 bases. Per germline, CDR1 SGHDT and CDR2 YYEEEE. The ends lost 1 base at V and 5 bases at J; junction bases unmatched: 9. The CDR3 runs to 16 residues. The chain's CDR3 is CASSLWIAGVGETQYF. The CDR3 DNA is TGTGCCAGCAGCTTGTGGATAGCGGGAGTGGGGGAGACCCAGTACTTC.

V and J are TRBV10-3 and TRBJ2-5; D might be TRBD1 (6 bases). The germline gives CDR1 ENHRY, CDR2 SYGVKD. This CDR3 is 14 amino acids long. The V end was cut by 2 bases, the J end by 4 bases, with 11 bases between. The CDR3 sequence: CAISEGGAAETQYF. As DNA, the CDR3 is TGTGCCATCAGTGAGGGGGGCGCGGCAGAGACCCAGTACTTC.

This clonotype was counted only a few times. The genes are TRBV7-8 and TRBJ2-7; D is possibly TRBD2 (6 bases). The CDR3 runs to 16 residues. V was cut by 0 bases and J by 2 bases, with 14 bases left in between. The germline CDR1 and CDR2 sequences are SGHVS and FQNEAQ. Here the CDR3 DNA reads TGTGCCAGCAGCTTAGCGCCGGGAGTGGGTACCTACGAGCAGTACTTC. It yields the protein CASSLAPGVGTYEQYF.

The count of this clonotype is one. The V gene is TRBV30, the J gene TRBJ1-2, with 7 positions matching TRBD1. Germline V gene lookup returns CDR1 GTSNPN and CDR2 SVGIG (reference sequence). This CDR3 contains 13 residues. J lost 4 bases, V lost 2 bases, and 4 bases had no gene match. The CDR3 DNA is TGTGCCTGGAGTACCCGGGACAGCTATGGCTACACCTTC. Translated, it gives CAWSTRDSYGYTF.

The chain combines TRBV6-1 with TRBJ1-5; D not certain. Germline lookup yields CDR1 MNHNS and CDR2 SASEGT. This CDR3 is built from 15 residues. Trimming cost V 7 bases and J 4 bases, with 17 bases left between them. CDR3 DNA sequence: TGTGCCAGCAATGTAGGCAGGATTATTAATCAGCCCCAGCATTTT. Its protein product is CASNVGRIINQPQHF.

This clonotype showed up just a few times. The genes are TRBV7-2 and TRBJ2-3; D ambiguous. Germline CDR1 and CDR2: SGHTA and FQGNSA. V gave up 2 bases and J gave up 4 bases, with 7 bases separating them. The CDR3 is made up of 13 amino acids. CDR3 region: CASSLNRADTQYF. The CDR3 DNA follows: TGTGCCAGCAGCTTAAATAGAGCAGATACGCAGTATTTT.

V is TRBV20-1 and J is TRBJ2-3, with 10 bases that match TRBD1. J lost 7 bases, V lost 6 bases, and 13 bases had no gene match. This CDR3 has 15 residues. Per germline, CDR1 DFQATT and CDR2 SNEGSKA (reference sequence). This CDR3 reads CSAPPGTGVRYTQYF. CDR3 nucleotide sequence: TGCAGTGCCCCGCCCGGGACAGGGGTTCGGTATACGCAGTATTTT.

J is TRBJ1-5 and V is TRBV9; tentatively, D is TRBD1 (6 bases). Trimming shortened V by 7 bases and J by 2 bases, and 25 bases separated the two germline ends. This CDR3 has 18 residues. Looked up from germline, CDR1 is SGDLS and CDR2 is YYNGEE. CDR3: CASGKPKEQGNGNQPQHF. Here the CDR3 DNA reads TGTGCCAGCGGAAAACCCAAAGAACAGGGCAATGGCAATCAGCCCCAGCATTTT.

The CDR3, as DNA: TGTGCCAGTACCCAACCTGGGACACAAGAGACCCAGTACTTC. Protein sequence: CASTQPGTQETQYF. V is TRBV19 and J is TRBJ2-5, with D tentatively TRBD1 (6 bases). There are 14 residues in the CDR3. Germline CDR1 is LNHDA and CDR2 is SQIVND (reference sequence). With 7 bases removed from V and 2 bases from J, the gap between germline ends came to 14 bases.

In its sample, this clonotype was seen a few times. The V and J genes are TRBV20-1 and TRBJ2-4, with 9 bases lining up with TRBD1. The J segment lost 4 bases and the V segment lost 2 bases, leaving 3 bases of the junction unmatched. This CDR3 spans 14 amino acids. From germline, CDR1 is DFQATT and CDR2 SNEGSKA (reference sequence). The CDR3 sequence: CSARIGQGKNIQYF. The CDR3 nucleotides read TGCAGTGCTAGAATCGGACAGGGGAAAAACATTCAGTACTTC.

The table lists this clonotype with a few counts. The genes are TRBV7-2 and TRBJ2-3, with D uncertain. Trimming shortened V by 2 bases and J by 4 bases, and 13 bases separated the two germline ends. Germline V CDR1 and CDR2: SGHTA, FQGNSA. The CDR3 covers 15 residues. CDR3 sequence: CASSLSVGKADTQYF. The CDR3 coding sequence is TGTGCCAGCAGCTTAAGCGTAGGAAAGGCAGATACGCAGTATTTT.

This clonotype was detected once. This rearrangement joins TRBV7-2 to TRBJ2-1, with D possibly being TRBD1 (5 bases). The CDR3 has 14 residues. V gave up 1 base and J gave up 7 bases, with 11 bases separating them. CDR1 is SGHTA, CDR2 FQGNSA, per germline. The CDR3 DNA follows: TGTGCCAGCAGCTTAGTCCCAGGGTTGAATGAGCAGTTCTTC. Its protein product is CASSLVPGLNEQFF. The variable domain in full, completed from reference TRBV7-2 and TRBJ2-1, reads GAGVSQSPSNKVTEKGKDVELRCDPISGHTALYWYRQSLGQGLEFLIYFQGNSAPDKSGLPSDRFSAERTGGSVSTLTIQRTQQEDSAVYLCASSLVPGLNEQFFGPGTRLTVL.

The chain links TRBV5-1 to TRBJ2-1; 10 nucleotides align to TRBD2. V gave up 0 bases and J gave up 5 bases; unmatched junction bases: 5. The CDR3 is 16 amino acids. Germline-derived CDR1 and CDR2 are SGHRS and YFSETQ. In DNA, the CDR3 is TGCGCCAGCAGCTTGGGAGCGGGAGGGCCGAACAATGAGCAGTTCTTC. Translation: CASSLGAGGPNNEQFF.

In this sample, this clonotype turned up a few times. V is TRBV2 and J is TRBJ2-1; D gene uncertain. The length of the CDR3 is 12 residues. V was shortened by 1 base and J by 9 bases, with 7 bases between the two germline ends. In germline, CDR1 is SNHLY, CDR2 FYNNEI. CDR3 nucleotide sequence: TGTGCCAGCAGTGAAGAGGAAACTGAGCAGTTCTTC. It yields the protein CASSEEETEQFF.

This clonotype occurred a few times. The rearrangement uses TRBV12-3 or TRBV12-4 and TRBJ2-5; D is uncertain. The CDR3 is 15 amino acids. V gave up 3 bases and J gave up 1 base, with 12 bases separating them. The CDR3 protein is CASSFTLLGQETQYF. DNA of the CDR3: TGTGCCAGCAGTTTTACGTTACTGGGCCAAGAGACCCAGTACTTC.